This T cell receptor (beta chain) was identified during a study of PD-1 blockade in mismatch repair-deficient tumors. Study-level background: Enrolled about 2012-2016, patients had progressing, pretreated mismatch repair-deficient cancers of about twelve types.

For this clone: Its matching antigen is unknown.

Generated by immunoSEQ multiplex PCR, the TCRdb table keeps only in-frame clones and is missing some. Among tens of thousands of clones listed, about 88% were seen once. Mismatch repair deficiency was confirmed in all patients, by PCR or immunohistochemistry. General study points: Rapid post-treatment expansion, then contraction, generally preceding radiologic response, marked tumor-resident clones.

CDR1 SGHTA and CDR2 FQGNSA come from the germline V gene. The CDR3 sequence is 18 residues long. With 5 bases clipped from V and 0 bases from J, the junction kept 13 bases outside the gene matches. Sequencing was performed on PBMCs, taken before pembrolizumab treatment. The source is an adult with mismatch repair-deficient cancer. V gene TRBV7-2 combines with J gene TRBJ2-1, with 7 bases aligning to TRBD1. CDR3 in DNA: TGTGCCAGCAGCCCGACAGGGCAGGGCTTTAGCTCCTACAATGAGCAGTTCTTC. As protein: CASSPTGQGFSSYNEQFF.